The clone carrying this T cell receptor (beta chain) was seen once. As handled by the study authors: Amplified reference gene primers provided the basis for estimating nucleated cell counts. The repertoire was sequenced with immunoSEQ multiplex PCR; TCRdb's copy has only in-frame clones and lacks some. The DNA was the basis for D and trimming; V, J and clone size are from that table. The sample lists about 44,000 clones, roughly 90% occurring once. The entry originates in a study of blood T cell repertoires in COVID-19. Study-wide context: COVID-19 samples, acute and convalescent, were from the United States, Italy and Spain. PBMCs, B-cell-depleted T cells, or T cells were the source of the cDNA or gDNA that made up the material.

CDR1 and CDR2 from the germline V gene are LGHDT and YNNKEL (reference sequence). With 5 bases clipped from V and 5 bases from J, the junction kept 12 bases outside the gene matches. This CDR3 comprises 15 residues. Sample: peripheral blood. The chain couples TRBV3-1 (or the pseudogene TRBV3-2) to TRBJ2-7, with TRBD2 identical over 7 bases. The clonotype originates from a human donor in a cohort sampled during active COVID-19. CDR3 DNA: TGTGCCAGCAGCTTAGAGCGGGGCGCGTGGAACGAGCAGTACTTC. Translating it yields CASSLERGAWNEQYF.